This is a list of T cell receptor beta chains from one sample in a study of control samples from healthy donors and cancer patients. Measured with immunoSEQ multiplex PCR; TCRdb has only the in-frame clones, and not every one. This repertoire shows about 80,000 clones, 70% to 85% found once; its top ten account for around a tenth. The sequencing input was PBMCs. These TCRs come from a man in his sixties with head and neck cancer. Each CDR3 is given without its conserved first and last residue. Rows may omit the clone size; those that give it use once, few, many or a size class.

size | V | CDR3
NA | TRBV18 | ASSPGEGLAGGLEQF
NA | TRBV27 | ASSFSGTGAYEQY
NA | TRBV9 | ASSVATGLAGVGTDTQY
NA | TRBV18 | ASSPPSSVWGQGYNEQF
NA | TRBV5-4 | ASSLDRGSGPQH
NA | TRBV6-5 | ASSYSGGVRTEAF
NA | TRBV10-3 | AIRSSPTPTDTQY
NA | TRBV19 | ASSILTGGSGYT
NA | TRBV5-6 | ASSVGYEQY
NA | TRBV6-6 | ASSSGSGANVLT
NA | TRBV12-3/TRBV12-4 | ASSLQGGAF
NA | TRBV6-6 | ASSVAGTAWQY
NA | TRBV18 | ASSTGDEQY
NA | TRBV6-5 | ASSYAQGGGQPQH
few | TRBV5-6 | ASSSFQEQF
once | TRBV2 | ASKGVEETQY
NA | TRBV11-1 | ASSSQYNEQF
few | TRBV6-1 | ASSEASPWQGDYYEQY
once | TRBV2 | ASRGLADSYEQY
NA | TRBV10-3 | ATARLNSEDTQY
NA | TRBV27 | ASSLLGTGEYGYT
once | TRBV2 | ASSEYEQY
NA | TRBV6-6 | ASSTPGKLGEQF
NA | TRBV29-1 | SVELAAGSDEQF
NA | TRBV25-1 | ASRVAGPIYNEQF
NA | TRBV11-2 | ASSLTTGNYGYT
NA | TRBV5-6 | ASSETLSSYEQY
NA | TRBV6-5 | ASTPGGTGVYIQY
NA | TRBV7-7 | ASSLRGGPSYEQY
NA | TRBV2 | ASSERAGGQVEQY
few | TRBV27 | ASSPQDSYGYT
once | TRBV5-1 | ASSFIPVIYSNQPQH
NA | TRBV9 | ASSVEVGAEQF
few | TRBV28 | ASSLEGQPQH
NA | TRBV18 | ASSPPSVSSYEQY
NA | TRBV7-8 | ASSLPWNTEAF
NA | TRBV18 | ASSPPGPGRGELF
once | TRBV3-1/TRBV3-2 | ASSQGTVDNQPQH
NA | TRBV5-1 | ASRPEGKTSGLLYNEQF
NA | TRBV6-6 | ASSSTGGAGEQY
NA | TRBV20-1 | SASTPSRRGGYNEQF
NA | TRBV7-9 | ASSLGAGRDYSPLH
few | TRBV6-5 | ASKLGPGATDTQY